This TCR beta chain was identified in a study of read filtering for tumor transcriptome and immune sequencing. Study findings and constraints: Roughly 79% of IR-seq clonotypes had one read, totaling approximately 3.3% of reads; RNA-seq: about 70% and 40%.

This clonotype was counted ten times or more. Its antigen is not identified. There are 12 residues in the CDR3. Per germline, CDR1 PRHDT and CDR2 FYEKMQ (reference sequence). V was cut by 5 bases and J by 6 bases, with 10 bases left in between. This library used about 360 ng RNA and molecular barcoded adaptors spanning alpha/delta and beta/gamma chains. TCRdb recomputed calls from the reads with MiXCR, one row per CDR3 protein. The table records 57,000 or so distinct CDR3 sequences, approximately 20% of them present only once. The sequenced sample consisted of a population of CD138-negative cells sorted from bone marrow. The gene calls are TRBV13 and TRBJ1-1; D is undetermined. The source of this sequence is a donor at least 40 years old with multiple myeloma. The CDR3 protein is CASSPDSAEAFF. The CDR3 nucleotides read TGTGCCAGCAGCCCGGACTCCGCTGAAGCTTTCTTT.